One T cell receptor (beta chain) is described in this entry. The antigen is unknown. The sample comes from a study of shared clonotypes between healthy human individuals. On the study more broadly: Samples came from two female and a few male donors aged 18 to 49. Study-wide points: The study drew on few donors, limiting represented genetic and exposure-history diversity.

The repertoire was sequenced with immunoSEQ multiplex PCR; TCRdb's copy has only in-frame clones and lacks some. The sample gives around 600,000 clones, around 97% of which show up once; 0.055% to 0.07% is in the top ten. Sequencing used naive CD4+ T cells sorted from blood. Subset denoted: CD45RA+ positively selected. The origin of this receptor is a woman in her twenties or thirties in good health.

CDR3 sequence reads: CASSPRVSATEAFF. Written as DNA, the CDR3 is TGTGCCAGCAGCCCCAGGGTATCGGCCACTGAAGCTTTCTTT. The chain employs TRBV7-9 and TRBJ1-1, with D tentatively TRBD1 (5 bases). Trimming removed 5 bases at V and 4 bases at J, with 14 bases between. This CDR3 region has 14 residues. Germline-derived CDR1 and CDR2 are SEHNR and FQNEAQ (reference sequence).